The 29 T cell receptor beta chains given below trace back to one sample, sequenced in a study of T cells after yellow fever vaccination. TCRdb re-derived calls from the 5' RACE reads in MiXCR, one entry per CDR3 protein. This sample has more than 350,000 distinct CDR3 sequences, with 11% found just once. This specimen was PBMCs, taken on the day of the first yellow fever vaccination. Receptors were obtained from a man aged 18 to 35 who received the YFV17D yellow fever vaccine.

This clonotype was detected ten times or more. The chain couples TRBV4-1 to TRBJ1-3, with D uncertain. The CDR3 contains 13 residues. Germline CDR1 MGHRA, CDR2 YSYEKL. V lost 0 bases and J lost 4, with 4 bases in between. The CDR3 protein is CASSQEEGNTIYF. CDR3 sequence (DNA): TGCGCCAGCAGCCAAGAAGAAGGAAACACCATATATTTT.

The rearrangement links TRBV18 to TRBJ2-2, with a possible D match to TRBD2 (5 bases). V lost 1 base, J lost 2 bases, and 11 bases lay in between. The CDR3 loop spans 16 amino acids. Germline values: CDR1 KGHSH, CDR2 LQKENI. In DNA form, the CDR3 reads TGTGCCAGCTCACCACAAGCTGCTAGCAACACCGGGGAGCTGTTTTTT. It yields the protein CASSPQAASNTGELFF. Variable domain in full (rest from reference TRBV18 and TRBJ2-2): NAGVMQNPRHLVRRRGQEARLRCSPMKGHSHVYWYRQLPEEGLKFMVYLQKENIIDESGMPKERFSAEFPKEGPSILRIQQVVRGDSAAYFCASSPQAASNTGELFFGEGSRLTVL.

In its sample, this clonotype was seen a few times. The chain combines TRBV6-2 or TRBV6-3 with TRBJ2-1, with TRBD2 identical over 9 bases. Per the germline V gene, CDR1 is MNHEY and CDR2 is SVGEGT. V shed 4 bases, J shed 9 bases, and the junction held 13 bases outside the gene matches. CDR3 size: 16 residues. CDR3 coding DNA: TGTGCCAGCAGTTCCTCCGGGACTAGCCCTTTGGCTGAGCAGTTCTTC. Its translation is CASSSSGTSPLAEQFF.

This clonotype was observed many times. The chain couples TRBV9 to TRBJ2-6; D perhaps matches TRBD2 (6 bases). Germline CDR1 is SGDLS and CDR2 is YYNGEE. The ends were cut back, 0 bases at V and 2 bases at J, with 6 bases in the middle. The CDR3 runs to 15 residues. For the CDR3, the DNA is TGTGCCAGCAGCGTAGGCGGGGCTGGGGCCAACGTCCTGACTTTC. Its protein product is CASSVGGAGANVLTF.

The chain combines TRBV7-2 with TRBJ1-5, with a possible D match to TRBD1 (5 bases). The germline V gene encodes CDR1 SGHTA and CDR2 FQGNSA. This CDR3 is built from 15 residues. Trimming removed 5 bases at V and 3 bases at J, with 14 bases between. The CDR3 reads CASSPVTGTNQPQHF. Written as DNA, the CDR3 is TGTGCCAGCAGCCCAGTCACGGGGACCAATCAGCCCCAGCATTTT. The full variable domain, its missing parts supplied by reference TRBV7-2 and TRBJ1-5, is GAGVSQSPSNKVTEKGKDVELRCDPISGHTALYWYRQSLGQGLEFLIYFQGNSAPDKSGLPSDRFSAERTGGSVSTLTIQRTQQEDSAVYLCASSPVTGTNQPQHFGDGTRLSIL.

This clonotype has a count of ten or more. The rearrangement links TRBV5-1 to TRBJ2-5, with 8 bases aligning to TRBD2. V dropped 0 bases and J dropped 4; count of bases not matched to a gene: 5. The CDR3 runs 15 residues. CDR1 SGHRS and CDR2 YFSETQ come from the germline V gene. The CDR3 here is CASSLDSGGLETQYF. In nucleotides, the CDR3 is TGCGCCAGCAGCTTGGACAGCGGGGGACTAGAGACCCAGTACTTC.

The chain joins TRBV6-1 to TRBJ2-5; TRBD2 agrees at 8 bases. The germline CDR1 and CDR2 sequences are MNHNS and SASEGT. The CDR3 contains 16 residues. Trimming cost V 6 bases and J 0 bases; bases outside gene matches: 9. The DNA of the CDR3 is TGTGCCAGCAGAGGACTTAGCGGGGTATACCAAGAGACCCAGTACTTC. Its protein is CASRGLSGVYQETQYF.

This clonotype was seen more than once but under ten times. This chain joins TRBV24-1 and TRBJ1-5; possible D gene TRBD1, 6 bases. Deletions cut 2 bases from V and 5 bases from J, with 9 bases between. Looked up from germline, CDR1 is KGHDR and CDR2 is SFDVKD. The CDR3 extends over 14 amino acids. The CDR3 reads CATSDSGDDQPQHF. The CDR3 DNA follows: TGTGCCACCAGTGATTCAGGGGACGATCAGCCCCAGCATTTT.

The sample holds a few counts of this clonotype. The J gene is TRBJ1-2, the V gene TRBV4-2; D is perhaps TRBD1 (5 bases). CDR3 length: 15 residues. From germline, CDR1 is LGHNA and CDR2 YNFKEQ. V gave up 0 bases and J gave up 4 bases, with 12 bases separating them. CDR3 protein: CASSQDVTGTYGYTF. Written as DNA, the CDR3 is TGTGCCAGCAGCCAAGATGTAACGGGGACCTATGGCTACACCTTC.

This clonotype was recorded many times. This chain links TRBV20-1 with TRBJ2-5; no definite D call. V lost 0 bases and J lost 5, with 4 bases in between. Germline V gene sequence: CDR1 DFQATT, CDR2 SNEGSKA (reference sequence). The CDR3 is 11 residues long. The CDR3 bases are TGCAGTGCTAGAGATGGCGAGACCCAGTACTTC. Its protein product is CSARDGETQYF.

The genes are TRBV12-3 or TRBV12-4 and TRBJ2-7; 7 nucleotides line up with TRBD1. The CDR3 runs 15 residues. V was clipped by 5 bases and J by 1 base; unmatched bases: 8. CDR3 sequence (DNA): TGTGCCAGCAGTCTGAGACCGGGACAGTCCTACGAGCAGTACTTC. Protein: CASSLRPGQSYEQYF.

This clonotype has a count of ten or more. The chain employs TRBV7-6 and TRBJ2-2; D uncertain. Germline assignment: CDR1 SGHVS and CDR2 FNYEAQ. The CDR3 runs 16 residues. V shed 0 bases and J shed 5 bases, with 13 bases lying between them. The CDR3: CASSLAAPVGTGELFF. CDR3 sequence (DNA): TGTGCCAGCAGCTTAGCCGCACCAGTGGGAACCGGGGAGCTGTTTTTT.

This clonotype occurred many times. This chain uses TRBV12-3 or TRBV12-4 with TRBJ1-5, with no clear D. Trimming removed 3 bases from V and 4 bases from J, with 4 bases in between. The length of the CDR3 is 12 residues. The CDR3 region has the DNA TGTGCCAGCAGTTTCGTTAATCAGCCCCAGCATTTT. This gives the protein CASSFVNQPQHF.

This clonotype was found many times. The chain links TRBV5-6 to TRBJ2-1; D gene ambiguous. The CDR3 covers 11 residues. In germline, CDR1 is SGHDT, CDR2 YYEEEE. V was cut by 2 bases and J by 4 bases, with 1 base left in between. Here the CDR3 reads CASSLYNEQFF. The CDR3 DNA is TGTGCCAGCAGCTTATACAATGAGCAGTTCTTC.

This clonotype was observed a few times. CDR3: CASSQSSAGSTDTQYF. The CDR3 DNA sequence: TGTGCCAGCAGCCAATCTAGCGCGGGGAGCACAGATACGCAGTATTTT. V gene TRBV3-1 combines with J gene TRBJ2-3, with a weak D call TRBD2 (6 bases). The V gene lost 2 bases and the J gene lost 0 bases, with 12 bases spanning the gap. Germline values: CDR1 LGHDT, CDR2 YNNKEL (reference sequence). The CDR3 has 16 residues.

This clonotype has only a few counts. The CDR3 nucleotides are TGTGCCAGCAGCTCTACGGACTGGGTTCCCAACGAGCAGTACTTC. Amino acid sequence: CASSSTDWVPNEQYF. The chain carries TRBV5-5 and TRBJ2-7; a weak D match, TRBD2 (5 bases). The CDR3 has 15 amino acids. The V gene's germline CDR1 is SGHKS and CDR2 YYEKEE (reference sequence). V was cut by 3 bases and J by 5 bases, with 18 bases left in between.

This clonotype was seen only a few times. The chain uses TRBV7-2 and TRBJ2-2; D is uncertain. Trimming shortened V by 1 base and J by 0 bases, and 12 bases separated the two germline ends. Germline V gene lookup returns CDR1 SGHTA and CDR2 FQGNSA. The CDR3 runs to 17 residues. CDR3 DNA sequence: TGTGCCAGCAGCTTAGTCATCCAGACCGCGAACACCGGGGAGCTGTTTTTT. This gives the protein CASSLVIQTANTGELFF.

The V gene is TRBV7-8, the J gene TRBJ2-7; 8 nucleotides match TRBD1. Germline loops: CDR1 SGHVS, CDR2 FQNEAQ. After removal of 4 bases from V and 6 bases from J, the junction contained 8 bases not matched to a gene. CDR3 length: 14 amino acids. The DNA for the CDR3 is TGTGCCAGCAGCTCCCAGGGGGCGGGGTCCGAGCAGTACTTC. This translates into CASSSQGAGSEQYF. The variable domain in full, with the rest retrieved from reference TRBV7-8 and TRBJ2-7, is GAGVSQSPRYKVAKRGQDVALRCDPISGHVSLFWYQQALGQGPEFLTYFQNEAQLDKSGLPSDRFFAERPEGSVSTLKIQRTQQEDSAVYLCASSSQGAGSEQYFGPGTRLTVT.

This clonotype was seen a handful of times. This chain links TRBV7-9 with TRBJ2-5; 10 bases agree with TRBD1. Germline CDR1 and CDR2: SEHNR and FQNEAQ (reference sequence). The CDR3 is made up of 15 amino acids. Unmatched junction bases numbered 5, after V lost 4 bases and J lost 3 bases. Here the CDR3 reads CASSSRDRGEETQYF. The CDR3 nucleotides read TGTGCCAGCAGCTCCCGGGACAGGGGCGAAGAGACCCAGTACTTC.

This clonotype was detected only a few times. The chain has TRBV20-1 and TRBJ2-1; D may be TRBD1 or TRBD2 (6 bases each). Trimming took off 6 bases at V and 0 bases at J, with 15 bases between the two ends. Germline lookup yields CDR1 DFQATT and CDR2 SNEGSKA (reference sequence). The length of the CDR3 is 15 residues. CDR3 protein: CSADGRGPSYNEQFF. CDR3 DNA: TGCAGTGCCGATGGACGGGGGCCCTCCTACAATGAGCAGTTCTTC.

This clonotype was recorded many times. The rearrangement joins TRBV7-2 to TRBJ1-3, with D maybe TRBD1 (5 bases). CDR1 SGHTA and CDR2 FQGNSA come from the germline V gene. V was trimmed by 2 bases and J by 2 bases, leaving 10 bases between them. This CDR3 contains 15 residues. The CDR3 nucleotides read TGTGCCAGCAGCTTACGGGGACCTCCTGGAAACACCATATATTTT. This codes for CASSLRGPPGNTIYF.

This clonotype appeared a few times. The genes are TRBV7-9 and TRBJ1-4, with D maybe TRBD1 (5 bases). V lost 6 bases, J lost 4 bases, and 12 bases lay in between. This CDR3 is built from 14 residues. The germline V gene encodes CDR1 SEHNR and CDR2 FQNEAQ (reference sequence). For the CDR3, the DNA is TGTGCCAGCAGATCGGGACGGCTTAATGAAAAACTGTTTTTT. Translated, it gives CASRSGRLNEKLFF.

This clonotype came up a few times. Written as DNA, the CDR3 is TGCGCCAGCAGCTTGGACCCCCCGTTGGAGACCCAGTACTTC. Encoded protein: CASSLDPPLETQYF. This chain uses TRBV5-1 with TRBJ2-5; D remains ambiguous. Germline V gene data show CDR1 as SGHRS and CDR2 as YFSETQ. Between the trimmed V and J ends, which lost 0 bases and 5 bases, there was a span of 11 bases. This CDR3 is built from 14 residues.

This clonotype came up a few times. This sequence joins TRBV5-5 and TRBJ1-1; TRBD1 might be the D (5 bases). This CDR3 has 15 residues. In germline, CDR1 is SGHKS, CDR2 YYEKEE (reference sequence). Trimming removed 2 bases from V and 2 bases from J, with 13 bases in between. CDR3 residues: CASSLAVTANTEAFF. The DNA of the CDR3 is TGTGCCAGCAGCTTAGCCGTGACAGCTAACACTGAAGCTTTCTTT.

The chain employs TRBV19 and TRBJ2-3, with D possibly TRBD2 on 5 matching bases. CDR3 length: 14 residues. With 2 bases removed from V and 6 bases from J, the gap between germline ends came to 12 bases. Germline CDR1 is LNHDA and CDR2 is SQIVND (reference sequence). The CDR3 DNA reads TGTGCCAGTAGTATATCGAGGGCAACGGATACGCAGTATTTT. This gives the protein CASSISRATDTQYF.

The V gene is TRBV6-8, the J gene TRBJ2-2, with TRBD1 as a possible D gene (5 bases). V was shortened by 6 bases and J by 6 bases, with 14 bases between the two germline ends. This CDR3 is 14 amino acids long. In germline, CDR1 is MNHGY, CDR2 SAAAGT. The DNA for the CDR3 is TGTGCCAGCAGCCTCCCCCTCAGGGCCGGGGAGCTGTTTTTT. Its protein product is CASSLPLRAGELFF.

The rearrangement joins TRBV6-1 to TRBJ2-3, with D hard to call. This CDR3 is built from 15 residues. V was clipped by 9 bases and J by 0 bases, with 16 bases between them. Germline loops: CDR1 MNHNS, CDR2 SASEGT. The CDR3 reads CASLPTFSSTDTQYF. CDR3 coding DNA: TGTGCCAGTTTACCCACCTTCTCTAGCACAGATACGCAGTATTTT.

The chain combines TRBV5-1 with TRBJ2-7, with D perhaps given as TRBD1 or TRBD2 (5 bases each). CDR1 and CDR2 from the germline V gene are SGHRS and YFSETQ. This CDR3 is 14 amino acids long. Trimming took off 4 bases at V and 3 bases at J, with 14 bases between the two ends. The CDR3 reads CASSLRDANYEQYF. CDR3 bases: TGCGCCAGCAGCCTAAGGGACGCCAACTACGAGCAGTACTTC. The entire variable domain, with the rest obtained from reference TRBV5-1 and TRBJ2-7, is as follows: KAGVTQTPRYLIKTRGQQVTLSCSPISGHRSVSWYQQTPGQGLQFLFEYFSETQRNKGNFPGRFSGRQFSNSRSEMNVSTLELGDSALYLCASSLRDANYEQYFGPGTRLTVT.

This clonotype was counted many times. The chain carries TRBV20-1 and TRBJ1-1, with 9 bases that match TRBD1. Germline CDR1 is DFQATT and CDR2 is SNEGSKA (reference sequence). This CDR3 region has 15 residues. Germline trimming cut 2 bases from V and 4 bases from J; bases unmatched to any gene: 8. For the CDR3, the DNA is TGCAGTGCTAGAAATGGGGACAGGGAGGTCACTGAAGCTTTCTTT. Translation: CSARNGDREVTEAFF.